A selection of T cell receptor beta chains follows, all from one sample in a study of blood T cell repertoires in COVID-19. Sequenced by immunoSEQ multiplex PCR; TCRdb stores in-frame clones only, minus some. The sample records around 42,000 clones, about 91% being singletons. Sequencing was carried out using peripheral blood. Source of these receptors: a human donor in a cohort sampled during active COVID-19. CDR3s include the opening cysteine and the closing phenylalanine or tryptophan. Fields, in order: D gene, J gene, V gene, clone size, CDR3 protein, CDR3 DNA. D genes are given only for firm matches. Part of the rows lack a size; the others show once, few, many or a class for expanded clones.

d_call: TRBD2; j_call: TRBJ2-1; v_call: TRBV7-3; clone_size: NA; cdr3_aa: CASSSTGGGYNEQFF; cdr3_nt: TGTGCCAGCAGCAGTACGGGAGGGGGCTACAATGAGCAGTTCTTC
d_call: NA; j_call: TRBJ2-7; v_call: TRBV5-5; clone_size: few; cdr3_aa: CASSLDSHSYEQYF; cdr3_nt: TGTGCCAGCAGCTTGGACTCCCACTCCTACGAGCAGTACTTC
d_call: NA; j_call: TRBJ1-4; v_call: TRBV28; clone_size: NA; cdr3_aa: CASSFLRDNEKLFF; cdr3_nt: TGTGCCAGCAGTTTCCTACGGGATAATGAAAAACTGTTTTTT
d_call: TRBD1; j_call: TRBJ2-3; v_call: TRBV6-4; clone_size: NA; cdr3_aa: CASSDPFDPDRDPSTDTQYF; cdr3_nt: TGTGCCAGCAGTGACCCTTTCGACCCGGACAGGGACCCTAGCACAGATACGCAGTATTTT
d_call: NA; j_call: TRBJ1-1; v_call: TRBV10-3; clone_size: NA; cdr3_aa: CAISPRTTSNTEAFF; cdr3_nt: TGTGCCATCAGTCCAAGGACTACTTCGAACACTGAAGCTTTCTTT
d_call: NA; j_call: TRBJ1-1; v_call: TRBV5-1; clone_size: NA; cdr3_aa: CASSLAEGDTEAFF; cdr3_nt: TGCGCCAGCAGCTTGGCCGAAGGGGACACTGAAGCTTTCTTT
d_call: NA; j_call: TRBJ1-5; v_call: TRBV5-8; clone_size: once; cdr3_aa: CASSRDNQPQHF; cdr3_nt: TGTGCCAGCAGCCGGGATAATCAGCCCCAGCATTTT
d_call: TRBD1; j_call: TRBJ2-7; v_call: TRBV19; clone_size: NA; cdr3_aa: CASSSRGQPMGEQYF; cdr3_nt: TGTGCCAGTAGCAGTCGGGGACAGCCTATGGGCGAGCAGTACTTC
d_call: TRBD1; j_call: TRBJ1-6; v_call: TRBV2; clone_size: medium-sized; cdr3_aa: CASNLRDSNSPLHF; cdr3_nt: TGTGCCAGCAATCTACGGGACAGCAATTCACCCCTCCACTTT
d_call: TRBD2; j_call: TRBJ2-1; v_call: TRBV10-3; clone_size: NA; cdr3_aa: CAIRPTGGLGSSYNEQFF; cdr3_nt: TGTGCCATCAGGCCGACCGGGGGGTTAGGTAGCTCCTACAATGAGCAGTTCTTC
d_call: TRBD2; j_call: TRBJ2-7; v_call: TRBV6-5; clone_size: NA; cdr3_aa: CASELAGYRYEQYF; cdr3_nt: TGTGCCAGCGAACTAGCGGGCTACCGGTACGAGCAGTACTTC
d_call: NA; j_call: TRBJ1-2; v_call: TRBV9; clone_size: NA; cdr3_aa: CASSVGSRPGYTF; cdr3_nt: TGTGCCAGCAGCGTAGGATCCAGGCCCGGCTACACCTTC
d_call: NA; j_call: TRBJ1-6; v_call: TRBV7-3; clone_size: NA; cdr3_aa: CASSVTQGSPLHF; cdr3_nt: TGTGCCAGCAGCGTTACGCAGGGTTCACCCCTCCACTTT
d_call: TRBD2; j_call: TRBJ2-7; v_call: TRBV5-1; clone_size: once; cdr3_aa: CASSLATSGVLSLDEQYF; cdr3_nt: TGCGCCAGCAGCTTGGCGACTAGCGGGGTCCTTTCTCTCGACGAGCAGTACTTC
d_call: NA; j_call: TRBJ1-1; v_call: TRBV28; clone_size: once; cdr3_aa: CASSPRAMNTEAFF; cdr3_nt: TGTGCCAGCAGTCCCAGGGCCATGAACACTGAAGCTTTCTTT
d_call: TRBD1; j_call: TRBJ2-7; v_call: TRBV30; clone_size: once; cdr3_aa: CAWSRQGADEQYF; cdr3_nt: TGTGCCTGGAGTCGGCAGGGGGCGGACGAGCAGTACTTC
d_call: NA; j_call: TRBJ1-3; v_call: TRBV9; clone_size: few; cdr3_aa: CASSVDPLSGNTIYF; cdr3_nt: TGTGCCAGCAGCGTAGACCCACTCTCTGGAAACACCATATATTTT
d_call: NA; j_call: TRBJ1-1; v_call: TRBV5-1; clone_size: NA; cdr3_aa: CASSAGTEAFF; cdr3_nt: TGCGCCAGCAGCGCTGGGACAGAAGCTTTCTTT
d_call: NA; j_call: TRBJ1-3; v_call: TRBV7-6; clone_size: NA; cdr3_aa: CASSLVFGAASGNTIYF; cdr3_nt: TGTGCCAGCAGCTTAGTTTTTGGGGCGGCATCTGGAAACACCATATATTTT
d_call: NA; j_call: TRBJ2-2; v_call: TRBV11-3; clone_size: NA; cdr3_aa: CASSSLGGELFF; cdr3_nt: TGTGCCAGCAGCTCCCTAGGCGGGGAGCTGTTTTTT
d_call: TRBD1; j_call: TRBJ1-4; v_call: TRBV9; clone_size: NA; cdr3_aa: CASSATGARNEKLFF; cdr3_nt: TGTGCCAGCAGCGCGACAGGGGCAAGGAATGAAAAACTGTTTTTT
d_call: TRBD2; j_call: TRBJ2-1; v_call: TRBV4-2; clone_size: NA; cdr3_aa: CASSGNLADSYNEQFF; cdr3_nt: TGTGCCAGCAGCGGTAATCTAGCGGACTCCTACAATGAGCAGTTCTTC
d_call: NA; j_call: TRBJ1-1; v_call: TRBV19; clone_size: NA; cdr3_aa: CASSFGRGNTEAFF; cdr3_nt: TGTGCCAGTAGTTTCGGCAGAGGGAACACTGAAGCTTTCTTT
d_call: NA; j_call: TRBJ1-1; v_call: TRBV7-2; clone_size: once; cdr3_aa: CASSLVGGSSGSINTEAFF; cdr3_nt: TGTGCCAGCAGCTTAGTAGGCGGATCGTCCGGGTCAATCAACACTGAAGCTTTCTTT
d_call: NA; j_call: TRBJ2-1; v_call: TRBV5-6; clone_size: NA; cdr3_aa: CASSLELGQLYNEQFF; cdr3_nt: TGTGCCAGCAGCTTGGAATTGGGACAACTCTACAATGAGCAGTTCTTC
d_call: NA; j_call: TRBJ1-1; v_call: TRBV19; clone_size: NA; cdr3_aa: CASSRAGNTEAFF; cdr3_nt: TGTGCCAGTAGTCGGGCGGGGAACACTGAAGCTTTCTTT
d_call: NA; j_call: TRBJ1-2; v_call: TRBV19; clone_size: NA; cdr3_aa: CATKPTGNYGYTF; cdr3_nt: TGTGCCACCAAACCCACAGGGAACTATGGCTACACCTTC
d_call: NA; j_call: TRBJ2-5; v_call: TRBV19; clone_size: NA; cdr3_aa: CASSMSTTRETQYF; cdr3_nt: TGTGCCAGTAGTATGTCCACAACCCGAGAGACCCAGTACTTC
d_call: NA; j_call: TRBJ2-5; v_call: TRBV5-4; clone_size: NA; cdr3_aa: CASRRLGYQETQYF; cdr3_nt: TGTGCCAGCAGACGACTAGGTTACCAAGAGACCCAGTACTTC
d_call: NA; j_call: TRBJ1-3; v_call: TRBV7-9; clone_size: NA; cdr3_aa: CASKEPNSGNTIYF; cdr3_nt: TGTGCCAGCAAGGAGCCGAACTCTGGAAACACCATATATTTT
d_call: NA; j_call: TRBJ1-1; v_call: TRBV20-1; clone_size: NA; cdr3_aa: CSASRSRATEAFF; cdr3_nt: TGCAGTGCTAGTCGGTCTCGAGCCACTGAAGCTTTCTTT
d_call: NA; j_call: TRBJ1-1; v_call: TRBV5-1; clone_size: NA; cdr3_aa: CASSSGNTEAFF; cdr3_nt: TGCGCCAGCAGCTCCGGGAACACTGAAGCTTTCTTT
d_call: NA; j_call: TRBJ2-2; v_call: TRBV29-1; clone_size: NA; cdr3_aa: CSVGTRASAGELFF; cdr3_nt: TGCAGCGTGGGGACTCGGGCGAGTGCCGGGGAGCTGTTTTTT
d_call: TRBD1; j_call: TRBJ1-2; v_call: TRBV5-1; clone_size: NA; cdr3_aa: CASSPDRAYGYTF; cdr3_nt: TGCGCCAGCAGCCCGGACAGGGCCTATGGCTACACCTTC
d_call: TRBD1; j_call: TRBJ1-4; v_call: TRBV5-6; clone_size: NA; cdr3_aa: CASSFQGASRQGLFF; cdr3_nt: TGTGCCAGCAGCTTCCAGGGGGCGTCCAGGCAGGGACTGTTTTTT
d_call: NA; j_call: TRBJ2-1; v_call: TRBV7-3; clone_size: NA; cdr3_aa: CASSLGRGTYNEQFF; cdr3_nt: TGTGCCAGCAGCTTAGGAAGAGGAACCTACAATGAGCAGTTCTTC
d_call: NA; j_call: TRBJ1-2; v_call: TRBV10-3; clone_size: NA; cdr3_aa: CAISELRGNYGYTF; cdr3_nt: TGTGCCATCAGTGAATTGAGGGGGAACTATGGCTACACCTTC
d_call: TRBD2; j_call: TRBJ2-3; v_call: TRBV9; clone_size: NA; cdr3_aa: CASSVATGGTDTQYF; cdr3_nt: TGTGCCAGCAGCGTAGCCACGGGAGGAACAGATACGCAGTATTTT
d_call: NA; j_call: TRBJ2-7; v_call: TRBV19; clone_size: NA; cdr3_aa: CASSITRSSYEQYF; cdr3_nt: TGTGCCAGTAGTATCACCCGGAGCTCCTACGAGCAGTACTTC
d_call: NA; j_call: TRBJ2-5; v_call: TRBV5-8; clone_size: NA; cdr3_aa: CASSLVVTEETQYF; cdr3_nt: TGTGCCAGCAGCTTGGTAGTGACAGAAGAGACCCAGTACTTC
d_call: NA; j_call: TRBJ1-3; v_call: TRBV27; clone_size: NA; cdr3_aa: CASRSHQNSGNTIYF; cdr3_nt: TGTGCCAGCAGATCACATCAAAACTCTGGAAACACCATATATTTT
d_call: TRBD2; j_call: TRBJ2-4; v_call: TRBV18; clone_size: NA; cdr3_aa: CASSPIPGTSGSVKNIQYF; cdr3_nt: TGTGCCAGCTCACCAATCCCCGGGACTAGCGGTTCGGTCAAAAACATTCAGTACTTC